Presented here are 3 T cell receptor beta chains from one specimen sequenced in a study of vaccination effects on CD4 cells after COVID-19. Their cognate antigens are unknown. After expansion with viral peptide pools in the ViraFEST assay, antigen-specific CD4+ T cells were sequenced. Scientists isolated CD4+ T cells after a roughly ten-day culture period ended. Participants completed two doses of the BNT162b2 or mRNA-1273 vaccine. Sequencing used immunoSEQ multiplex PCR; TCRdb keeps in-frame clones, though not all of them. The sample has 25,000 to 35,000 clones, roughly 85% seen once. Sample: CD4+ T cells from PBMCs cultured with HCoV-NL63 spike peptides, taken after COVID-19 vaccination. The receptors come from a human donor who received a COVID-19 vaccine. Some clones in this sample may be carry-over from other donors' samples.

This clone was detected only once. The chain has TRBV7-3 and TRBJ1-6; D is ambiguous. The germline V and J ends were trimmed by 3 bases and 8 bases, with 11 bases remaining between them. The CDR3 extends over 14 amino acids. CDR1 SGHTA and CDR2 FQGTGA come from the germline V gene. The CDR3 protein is CASSFKGGDSPLHF. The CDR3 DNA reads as TGTGCCAGCAGCTTTAAGGGAGGCGATTCACCCCTCCACTTT.

The chain's CDR3 is CASSPIQGAGGYTF. The CDR3 DNA follows: TGTGCCAGCAGCCCGATCCAGGGGGCTGGTGGCTACACCTTC. V is TRBV5-8 and J is TRBJ1-2; the match to TRBD1 covers 8 bases. The germline V gene encodes CDR1 SGHTS and CDR2 YDEGEE. CDR3 length equals 14 residues. V lost 4 bases, J lost 7 bases, and 9 bases stayed unmatched.

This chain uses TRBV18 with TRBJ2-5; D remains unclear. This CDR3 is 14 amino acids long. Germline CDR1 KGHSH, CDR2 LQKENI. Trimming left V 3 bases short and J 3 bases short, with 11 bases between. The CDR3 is CASSPFNGKETQYF. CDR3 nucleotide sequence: TGTGCCAGCTCACCCTTTAACGGCAAAGAGACCCAGTACTTC.